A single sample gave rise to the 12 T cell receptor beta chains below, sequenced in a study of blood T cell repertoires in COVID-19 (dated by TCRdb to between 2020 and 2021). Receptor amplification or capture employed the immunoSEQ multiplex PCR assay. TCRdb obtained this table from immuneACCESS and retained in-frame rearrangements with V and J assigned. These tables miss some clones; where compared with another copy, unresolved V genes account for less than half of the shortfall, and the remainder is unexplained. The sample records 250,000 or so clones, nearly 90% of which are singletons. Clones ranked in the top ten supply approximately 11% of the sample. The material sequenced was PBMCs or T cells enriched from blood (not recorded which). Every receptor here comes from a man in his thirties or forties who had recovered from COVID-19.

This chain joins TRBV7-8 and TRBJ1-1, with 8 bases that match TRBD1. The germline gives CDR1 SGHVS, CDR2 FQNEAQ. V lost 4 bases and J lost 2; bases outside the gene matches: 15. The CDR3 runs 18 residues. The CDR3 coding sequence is TGTGCCAGCAGCTCCAGGGGGCGCGGATATTGGGGAAACACTGAAGCTTTCTTT. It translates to CASSSRGRGYWGNTEAFF.

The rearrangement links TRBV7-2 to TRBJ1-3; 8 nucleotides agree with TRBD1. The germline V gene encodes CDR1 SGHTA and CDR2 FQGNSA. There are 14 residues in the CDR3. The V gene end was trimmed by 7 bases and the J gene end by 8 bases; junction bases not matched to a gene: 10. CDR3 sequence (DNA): TGTGCCAGCAACGGACAGGGTGGAATGGACACCATATATTTT. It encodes CASNGQGGMDTIYF.

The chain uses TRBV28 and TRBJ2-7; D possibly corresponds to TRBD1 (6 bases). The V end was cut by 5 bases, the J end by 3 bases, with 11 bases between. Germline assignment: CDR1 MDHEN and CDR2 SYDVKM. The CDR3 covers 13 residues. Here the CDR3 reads CASSDGQIYEQYF. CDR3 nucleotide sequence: TGTGCCAGCAGTGATGGACAGATCTACGAGCAGTACTTC.

The CDR3 DNA sequence: TGTGCCAGCAGCTTCCTCTTGAGGACAGGGTCTACCGGGGAGCTGTTTTTT. It encodes CASSFLLRTGSTGELFF. V usage is TRBV13 and J usage is TRBJ2-2, with 8 bases identical to TRBD1. CDR1 is PRHDT and CDR2 is FYEKMQ in the germline V gene (reference sequence). With V trimmed by 3 bases and J by 5 bases, 11 bases remained unmatched. This CDR3 region has 17 residues.

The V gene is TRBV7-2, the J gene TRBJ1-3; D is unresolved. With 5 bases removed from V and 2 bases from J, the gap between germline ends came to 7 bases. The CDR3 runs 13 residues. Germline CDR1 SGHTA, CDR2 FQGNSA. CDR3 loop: CASSPQTGNTIYF. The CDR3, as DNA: TGTGCCAGCAGCCCCCAGACTGGAAACACCATATATTTT.

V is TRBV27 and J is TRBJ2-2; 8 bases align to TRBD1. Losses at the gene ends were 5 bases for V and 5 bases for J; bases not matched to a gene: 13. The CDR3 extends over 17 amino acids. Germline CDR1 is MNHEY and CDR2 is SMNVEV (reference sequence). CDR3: CASSLRTGTTNTGELFF. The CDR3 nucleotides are TGTGCCAGCAGTCTCAGGACAGGGACGACAAATACCGGGGAGCTGTTTTTT.

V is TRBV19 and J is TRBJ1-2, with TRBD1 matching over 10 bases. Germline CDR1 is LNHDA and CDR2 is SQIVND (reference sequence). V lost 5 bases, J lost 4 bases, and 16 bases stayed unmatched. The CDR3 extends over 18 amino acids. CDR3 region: CASSPQPGQGPPFYGYTF. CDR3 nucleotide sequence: TGTGCCAGTAGTCCCCAACCGGGACAGGGGCCTCCCTTCTATGGCTACACCTTC.

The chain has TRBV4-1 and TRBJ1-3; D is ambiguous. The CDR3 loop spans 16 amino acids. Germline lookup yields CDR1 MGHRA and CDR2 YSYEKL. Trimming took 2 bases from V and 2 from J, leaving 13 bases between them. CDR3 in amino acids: CASSQPLREPGNTIYF. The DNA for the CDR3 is TGCGCCAGCAGCCAACCCCTCCGGGAGCCTGGAAACACCATATATTTT.

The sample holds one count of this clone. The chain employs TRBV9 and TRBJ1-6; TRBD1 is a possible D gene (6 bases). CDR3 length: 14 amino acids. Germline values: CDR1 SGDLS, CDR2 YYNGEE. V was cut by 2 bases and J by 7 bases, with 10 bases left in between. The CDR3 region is CASSVWTVNSPLHF. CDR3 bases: TGTGCCAGCAGCGTTTGGACAGTGAATTCACCCCTCCACTTT.

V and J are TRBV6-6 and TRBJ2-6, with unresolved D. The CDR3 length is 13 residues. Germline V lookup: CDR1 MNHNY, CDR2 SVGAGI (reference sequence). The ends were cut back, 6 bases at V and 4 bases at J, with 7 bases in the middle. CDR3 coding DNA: TGTGCCAGCAGACTATCCGGGGCCAACGTCCTGACTTTC. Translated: CASRLSGANVLTF.

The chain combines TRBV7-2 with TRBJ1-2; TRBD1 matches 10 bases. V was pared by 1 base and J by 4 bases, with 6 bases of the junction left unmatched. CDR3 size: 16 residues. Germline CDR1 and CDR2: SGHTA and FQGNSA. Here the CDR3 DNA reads TGTGCCAGCAGCTTAGAGGGGGGACAGGGGAGCTATGGCTACACCTTC. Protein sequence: CASSLEGGQGSYGYTF. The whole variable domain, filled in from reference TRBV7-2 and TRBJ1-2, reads GAGVSQSPSNKVTEKGKDVELRCDPISGHTALYWYRQSLGQGLEFLIYFQGNSAPDKSGLPSDRFSAERTGGSVSTLTIQRTQQEDSAVYLCASSLEGGQGSYGYTFGSGTRLTVV.

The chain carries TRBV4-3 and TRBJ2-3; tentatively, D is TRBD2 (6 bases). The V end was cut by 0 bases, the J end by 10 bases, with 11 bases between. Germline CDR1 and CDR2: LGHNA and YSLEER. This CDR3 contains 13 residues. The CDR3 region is CASSQDGSDAQYF. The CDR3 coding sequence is TGCGCCAGCAGCCAAGACGGGAGCGATGCGCAGTATTTT.